This T cell receptor beta chain was sequenced during a study of TIL therapy for anti-PD-1-resistant metastatic lung cancer. Turning to the study itself: Median tumor mutation burden was under 1.9 mutations per megabase.

Findings of the study overall: Infused TIL clonotypes partially replaced the baseline blood repertoire, then decayed over months.

The CDR3 sequence is 16 residues long. Trimming shortened V by 1 base and J by 3 bases, and 14 bases separated the two germline ends. In germline, CDR1 is SGHKS, CDR2 YYEKEE (reference sequence). This clone showed up just once. Its antigen is unidentified. The libraries were made with immunoSEQ v3. Libraries were prepared by immunoSEQ multiplex PCR; TCRdb keeps only in-frame clonotypes and omits some of them. Of about 60,000 clones in the sample, under 75% are singletons; the top ten hold approximately 7%. The sample's time point: pre-treatment sample, taken before nivolumab and TIL therapy. Stage 4 NSCLC adults joined between October 2017 and January 2020.

This sequence originates from a person between 25 and 80 years old with non-small cell lung cancer. The chain uses TRBV5-5 and TRBJ1-5; D gene unclear. The sequencing here drew on blood, taken at baseline. CDR3 in DNA: TGTGCCAGCAGCTTGAGTCTTTTTCAGGTCAATCAGCCCCAGCATTTT. Encoded protein: CASSLSLFQVNQPQHF.